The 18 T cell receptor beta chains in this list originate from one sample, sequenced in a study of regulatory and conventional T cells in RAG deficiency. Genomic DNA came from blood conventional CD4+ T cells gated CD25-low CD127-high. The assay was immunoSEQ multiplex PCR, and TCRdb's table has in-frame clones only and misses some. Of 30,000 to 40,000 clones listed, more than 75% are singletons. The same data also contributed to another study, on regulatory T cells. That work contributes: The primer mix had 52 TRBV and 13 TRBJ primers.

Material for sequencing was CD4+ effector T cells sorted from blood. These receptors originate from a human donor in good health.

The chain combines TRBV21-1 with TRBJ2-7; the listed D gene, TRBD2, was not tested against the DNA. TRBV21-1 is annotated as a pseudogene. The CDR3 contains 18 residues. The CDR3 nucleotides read TGTGCCGTCAGGAGGGCGACTAGCGGGGGGGTCCCACGATACGAGCAGTACTTC. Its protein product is CAVRRATSGGVPRYEQYF.

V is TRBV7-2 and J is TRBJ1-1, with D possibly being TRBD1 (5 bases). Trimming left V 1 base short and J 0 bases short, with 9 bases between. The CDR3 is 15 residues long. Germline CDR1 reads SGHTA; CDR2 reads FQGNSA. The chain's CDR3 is CASSLVTGLNTEAFF. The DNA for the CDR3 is TGTGCCAGCAGCTTAGTTACGGGACTGAACACTGAAGCTTTCTTT.

CDR3 sequence (DNA): TGTGCCAGCAGCTTATGGGACTACCGACGCACAGATACGCAGTATTTT. It yields the protein CASSLWDYRRTDTQYF. V is TRBV7-2 and J is TRBJ2-3; 7 bases align to TRBD2. CDR1 and CDR2 from the germline V gene are SGHTA and FQGNSA. CDR3 size: 16 residues. Trimming took 2 bases from V and 1 from J; bases not matched to a gene: 6.

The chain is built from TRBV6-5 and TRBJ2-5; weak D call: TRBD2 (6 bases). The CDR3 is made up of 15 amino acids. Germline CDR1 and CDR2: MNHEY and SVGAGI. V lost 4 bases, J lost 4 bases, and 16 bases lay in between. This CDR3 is CASSSPTGVTETQYF. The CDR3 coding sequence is TGTGCCAGCAGTTCCCCGACGGGGGTTACAGAGACCCAGTACTTC.

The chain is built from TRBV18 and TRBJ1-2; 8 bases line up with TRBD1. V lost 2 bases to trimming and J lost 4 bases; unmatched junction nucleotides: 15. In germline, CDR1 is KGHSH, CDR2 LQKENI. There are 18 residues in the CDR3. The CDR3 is CASSPFPGQGESTYGYTF. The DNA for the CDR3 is TGTGCCAGCTCACCATTTCCTGGACAGGGCGAATCAACCTATGGCTACACCTTC.

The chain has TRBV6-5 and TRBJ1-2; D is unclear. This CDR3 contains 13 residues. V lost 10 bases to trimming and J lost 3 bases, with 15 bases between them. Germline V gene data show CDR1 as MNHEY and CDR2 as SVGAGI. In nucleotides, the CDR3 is TGTGCCACCCGGATGGACCGAGACTATGGCTACACCTTC. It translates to CATRMDRDYGYTF.

In DNA form, the CDR3 reads TGTGCCAGCAGTTTCGCCGGCCAGGGGGACACTGAAGCTTTCTTT. It is translated as CASSFAGQGDTEAFF. The V and J genes are TRBV28 and TRBJ1-1, with TRBD1 matching over 7 bases. Germline V gene lookup returns CDR1 MDHEN and CDR2 SYDVKM. Losses at the gene ends were 3 bases for V and 3 bases for J; bases not matched to a gene: 7. The CDR3 contains 15 residues.

CDR3 nucleotide sequence: TGTGCCTGGAGTGTAACGGACAGCAAGCCTGGAAACACCATATATTTT. This sequence encodes CAWSVTDSKPGNTIYF. The V call is TRBV30, the J call TRBJ1-3, with D maybe TRBD1 (6 bases). The germline V and J ends were trimmed by 0 bases and 2 bases, with 14 bases remaining between them. Germline assignment: CDR1 GTSNPN and CDR2 SVGIG (reference sequence). The CDR3 covers 16 residues.

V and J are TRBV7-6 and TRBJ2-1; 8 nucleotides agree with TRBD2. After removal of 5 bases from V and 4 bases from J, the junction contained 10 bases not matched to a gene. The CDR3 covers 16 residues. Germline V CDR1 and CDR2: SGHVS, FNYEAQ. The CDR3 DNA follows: TGTGCCAGCAGCCCCCAAGCGGGGGAGCTATACAATGAGCAGTTCTTC. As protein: CASSPQAGELYNEQFF.

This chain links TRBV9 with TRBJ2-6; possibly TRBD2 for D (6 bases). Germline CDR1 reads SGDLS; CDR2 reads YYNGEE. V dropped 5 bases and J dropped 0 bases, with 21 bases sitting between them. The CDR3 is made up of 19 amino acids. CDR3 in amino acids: CASSERGTVTPSGANVLTF. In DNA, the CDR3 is TGTGCCAGCAGTGAAAGAGGGACTGTCACCCCCTCTGGGGCCAACGTCCTGACTTTC.

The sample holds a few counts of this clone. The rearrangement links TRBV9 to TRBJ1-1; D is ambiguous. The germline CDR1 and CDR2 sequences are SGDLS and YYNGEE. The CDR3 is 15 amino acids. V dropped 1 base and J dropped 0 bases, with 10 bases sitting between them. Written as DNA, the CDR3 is TGTGCCAGCAGCGTACAGGCAAAATTGAACACTGAAGCTTTCTTT. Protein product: CASSVQAKLNTEAFF.

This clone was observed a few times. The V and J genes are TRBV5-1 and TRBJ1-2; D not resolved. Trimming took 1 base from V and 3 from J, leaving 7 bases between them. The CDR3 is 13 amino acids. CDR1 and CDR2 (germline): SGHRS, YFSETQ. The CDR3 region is CASSLNGDYGYTF. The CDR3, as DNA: TGCGCCAGCAGCTTGAACGGGGACTATGGCTACACCTTC.

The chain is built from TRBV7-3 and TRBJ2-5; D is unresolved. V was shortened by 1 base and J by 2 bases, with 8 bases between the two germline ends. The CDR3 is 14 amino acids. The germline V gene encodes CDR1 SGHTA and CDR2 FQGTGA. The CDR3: CASSLSPVQETQYF. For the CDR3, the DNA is TGTGCCAGCAGCTTAAGCCCGGTACAAGAGACCCAGTACTTC.

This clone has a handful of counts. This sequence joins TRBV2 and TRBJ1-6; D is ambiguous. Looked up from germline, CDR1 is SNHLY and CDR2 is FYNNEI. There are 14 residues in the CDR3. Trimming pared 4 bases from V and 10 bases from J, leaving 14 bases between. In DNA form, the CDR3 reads TGTGCCAGCAGTGTAAGAGTCTCGGGCTCACCCCTCCACTTT. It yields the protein CASSVRVSGSPLHF.

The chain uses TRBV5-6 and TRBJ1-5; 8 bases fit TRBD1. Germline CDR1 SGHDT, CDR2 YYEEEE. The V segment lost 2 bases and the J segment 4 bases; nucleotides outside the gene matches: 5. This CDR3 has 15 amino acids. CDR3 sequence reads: CASSFQGARNQPQHF. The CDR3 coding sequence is TGTGCCAGCAGCTTTCAGGGGGCGAGGAATCAGCCCCAGCATTTT.

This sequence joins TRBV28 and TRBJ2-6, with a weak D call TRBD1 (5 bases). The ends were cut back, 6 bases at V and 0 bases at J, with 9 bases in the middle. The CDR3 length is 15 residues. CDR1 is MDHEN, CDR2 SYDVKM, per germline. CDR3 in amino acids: CASRKQVSGANVLTF. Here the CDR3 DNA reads TGTGCCAGCAGAAAACAGGTCTCTGGGGCCAACGTCCTGACTTTC.

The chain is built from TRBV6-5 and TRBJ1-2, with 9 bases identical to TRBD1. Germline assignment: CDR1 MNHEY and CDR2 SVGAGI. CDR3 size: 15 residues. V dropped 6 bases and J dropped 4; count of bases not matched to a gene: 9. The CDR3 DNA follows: TGTGCCAGCAGACAAAAGGGACAGGGAGGCTATGGCTACACCTTC. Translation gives CASRQKGQGGYGYTF.

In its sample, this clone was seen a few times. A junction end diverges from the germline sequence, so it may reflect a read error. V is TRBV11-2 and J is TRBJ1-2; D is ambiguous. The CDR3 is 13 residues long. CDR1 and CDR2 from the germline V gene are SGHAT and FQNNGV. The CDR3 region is CASSLDSARRYLF. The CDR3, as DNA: TGTGCCAGCAGCTTAGACAGTGCCAGGCGATACCTCTTC.